The 3 T cell receptor beta chains below all came from one sample that was sequenced in a study of early T cells in non-severe SARS-CoV-2 infection. In TCRdb, the 5' RACE reads were re-called with MiXCR into one record per CDR3 protein. The sample carries 25,000 to 35,000 distinct CDR3 sequences, approximately 6.2% recorded once. Sequenced material: whole blood. Receptors were obtained from an adult who was a healthcare worker with PCR-confirmed SARS-CoV-2 infection or an uninfected control (not recorded which).

This clonotype was found many times. This chain joins TRBV18 and TRBJ2-3, with TRBD1 matching 7 bases. The CDR3 has 15 amino acids. Germline V lookup: CDR1 KGHSH, CDR2 LQKENI. Trimming at V came to 6 bases and at J to 0 bases, leaving 6 bases not matched to a gene. CDR3 amino acids: CASSPEGASTDTQYF. Here the CDR3 DNA reads TGTGCCAGCTCTCCCGAGGGGGCTAGCACAGATACGCAGTATTTT.

This chain joins TRBV27 and TRBJ2-7; a possible D gene is TRBD2 (7 bases). The CDR3 sequence is 15 residues long. Trimming shortened V by 6 bases and J by 3 bases, and 18 bases separated the two germline ends. In germline, CDR1 is MNHEY, CDR2 SMNVEV (reference sequence). For the CDR3, the DNA is TGTGCCAGCAGCTCCTATGAGGGAGGGGGCTACGAGCAGTACTTC. It encodes CASSSYEGGGYEQYF.

Ten or more counts support this clonotype. The genes are TRBV7-8 and TRBJ1-1; 9 nucleotides line up with TRBD1. CDR1 is SGHVS and CDR2 is FQNEAQ in the germline V gene. CDR3 length: 19 amino acids. J lost 10 bases, V lost 5 bases, and 26 bases had no gene match. CDR3 in DNA: TGTGCCAGCAGCGGAGGGACAGGGTGGAATGGATACGCAGATTTGGGAGCTTTCTTT. Translated: CASSGGTGWNGYADLGAFF. The full variable domain, completed using reference TRBV7-8 and TRBJ1-1, is GAGVSQSPRYKVAKRGQDVALRCDPISGHVSLFWYQQALGQGPEFLTYFQNEAQLDKSGLPSDRFFAERPEGSVSTLKIQRTQQEDSAVYLCASSGGTGWNGYADLGAFFGQGTRLTVV.